Presented here are 17 T cell receptor beta chains from one specimen sequenced in a study of early T cells in non-severe SARS-CoV-2 infection. TCRdb independently ran MiXCR on the 5' RACE reads; one entry per CDR3 protein. This sample carries about 34,000 distinct CDR3 sequences, approximately 6% of them seen once, and the ten largest clones take around 7.1%. Sequences were obtained from whole blood. The receptors stem from an adult who was a healthcare worker with PCR-confirmed SARS-CoV-2 infection or an uninfected control (not recorded which).

This clonotype was observed many times. This rearrangement joins TRBV12-3 or TRBV12-4 to TRBJ2-5; TRBD1 matches 12 bases. The CDR3 totals 17 residues. Trimming removed 3 bases from V and 5 bases from J; junction bases left unmatched: 10. The CDR3 sequence: CASSFQGTGGLRETQYF. In DNA form, the CDR3 reads TGTGCCAGCAGTTTTCAGGGGACAGGGGGCTTACGTGAGACCCAGTACTTC.

This clonotype was counted at least ten times. The chain joins TRBV3-1 to TRBJ2-1; D unresolved. CDR3 length: 14 amino acids. Trimming took 0 bases from V and 6 from J, leaving 9 bases between them. Germline V gene sequence: CDR1 LGHDT, CDR2 YNNKEL (reference sequence). The CDR3 spells CASSQDQWGNEQFF. The CDR3 nucleotides are TGTGCCAGCAGCCAAGATCAATGGGGCAATGAGCAGTTCTTC.

This clonotype has ten or more counts. The V gene is TRBV7-9, the J gene TRBJ1-1; D uncertain. The CDR3 has 15 residues. V was clipped by 1 base and J by 1 base, with 10 bases between them. Looked up from germline, CDR1 is SEHNR and CDR2 is FQNEAQ (reference sequence). The DNA of the CDR3 is TGTGCCAGCAGCTTAGGGAGTACAGAGAACACTGAAGCTTTCTTT. This sequence encodes CASSLGSTENTEAFF. Based on the CDR3 plus reference TRBV7-9 and TRBJ1-1, the full variable domain is DTGVSQNPRHKITKRGQNVTFRCDPISEHNRLYWYRQTLGQGPEFLTYFQNEAQLEKSRLLSDRFSAERPKGSFSTLEIQRTEQGDSAMYLCASSLGSTENTEAFFGQGTRLTVV.

The sample holds many counts of this clonotype. Here the CDR3 DNA reads TGTGCCAGCACCCCAACGGAGGGATTGTCCTCTACGCAGTATTTT. Translated, it gives CASTPTEGLSSTQYF. V usage is TRBV9 and J usage is TRBJ2-3, with a tentative D call TRBD2 (6 bases). The length of the CDR3 is 15 residues. V dropped 6 bases and J dropped 8 bases, with 22 bases sitting between them. The V gene's germline CDR1 is SGDLS and CDR2 YYNGEE.

The genes are TRBV7-2 and TRBJ1-6; unclear D gene. V was trimmed by 5 bases and J by 0 bases, leaving 5 bases between them. The germline V gene has CDR1 SGHTA and CDR2 FQGNSA. The CDR3 has 14 residues. In DNA form, the CDR3 reads TGTGCCAGCAGCCCCAGCTCCTATAATTCACCCCTCCACTTT. Amino acid sequence: CASSPSSYNSPLHF.

This clonotype appeared a few times. V is TRBV30 and J is TRBJ2-1, with D possibly being TRBD2 (7 bases). Germline V gives CDR1 GTSNPN, CDR2 SVGIG (reference sequence). The CDR3 is made up of 16 amino acids. Trimming removed 0 bases from V and 2 bases from J, with 14 bases in between. CDR3 amino acids: CAWSVFGGPPYNEQFF. The DNA of the CDR3 is TGTGCCTGGAGTGTTTTCGGGGGGCCCCCCTACAATGAGCAGTTCTTC.

This clonotype was seen many times. J is TRBJ1-4 and V is TRBV20-1; tentatively, D is TRBD1 (5 bases). The CDR3 consists of 15 residues. Germline V gives CDR1 DFQATT, CDR2 SNEGSKA (reference sequence). The V end was cut by 3 bases, the J end by 7 bases, with 18 bases between. The CDR3 bases are TGCAGTGCTAGTGGAACGGGACCAGGAGGTGAAAAACTGTTTTTT. Encoded protein: CSASGTGPGGEKLFF.

The J gene is TRBJ2-7, the V gene TRBV7-8, with TRBD1 identical over 7 bases. Unmatched junction bases numbered 8, after V lost 5 bases and J lost 1 base. CDR3 length: 15 amino acids. From germline, CDR1 is SGHVS and CDR2 FQNEAQ. The CDR3 region is CASSVSPGQSYEQYF. The DNA for the CDR3 is TGTGCCAGCAGCGTAAGCCCGGGACAGTCCTACGAGCAGTACTTC.

This chain connects TRBV3-1 to TRBJ2-2; possible D gene TRBD1, 5 bases. V lost 3 bases and J lost 2, with 10 bases in between. Germline CDR1 LGHDT, CDR2 YNNKEL (reference sequence). The CDR3 is made up of 15 amino acids. The CDR3 reads CASSQGHINTGELFF. CDR3 nucleotides: TGTGCCAGCAGCCAGGGGCATATAAACACCGGGGAGCTGTTTTTT.

This clonotype was picked up many times. V gene TRBV10-1 combines with J gene TRBJ2-7; tentative D call: TRBD1 (5 bases). The CDR3 runs to 12 residues. The ends were cut back, 4 bases at V and 4 bases at J, with 8 bases in the middle. Germline CDR1 and CDR2: WNHNN and SYGVQD (reference sequence). The CDR3 sequence is CASSGQSYEQYF. The CDR3 region has the DNA TGCGCCAGCAGTGGACAGAGTTACGAGCAGTACTTC.

The chain carries TRBV7-2 and TRBJ1-2; D unclear. CDR1 and CDR2 from the germline V gene are SGHTA and FQGNSA. With 5 bases removed from V and 2 bases from J, the gap between germline ends came to 9 bases. The CDR3 consists of 13 residues. As DNA, the CDR3 is TGTGCCAGCAGCGGGCAGCCGAACTATGGCTACACCTTC. As protein: CASSGQPNYGYTF.

This clonotype showed up many times. The chain has TRBV29-1 and TRBJ1-1, with D tentatively TRBD1 (5 bases). Per germline, CDR1 SQVTM and CDR2 ANQGSEA. Trimming pared 6 bases from V and 4 bases from J, leaving 15 bases between. This CDR3 has 13 residues. CDR3 region: CSVREGRFTEAFF. As DNA, the CDR3 is TGCAGCGTAAGGGAGGGGAGATTCACTGAAGCTTTCTTT.

The chain employs TRBV7-3 and TRBJ2-1, with 9 bases identical to TRBD1. Losses at the gene ends were 2 bases for V and 7 bases for J; bases not matched to a gene: 3. The germline V gene has CDR1 SGHTA and CDR2 FQGTGA. This CDR3 is built from 14 residues. The CDR3 reads CASSLGQGHNEQFF. In DNA, the CDR3 is TGTGCCAGCAGCTTAGGACAGGGGCATAATGAGCAGTTCTTC.

The sample holds many counts of this clonotype. The chain is built from TRBV7-8 and TRBJ1-5; D call uncertain. The V gene's germline CDR1 is SGHVS and CDR2 FQNEAQ. CDR3 length: 16 amino acids. V lost 1 base and J 3 bases, leaving 13 bases between the germline ends. The CDR3 is CASSLEQATTNQPQHF. The CDR3 DNA reads TGTGCCAGCAGCTTAGAGCAGGCTACTACCAATCAGCCCCAGCATTTT.

This clonotype was seen only a few times. The chain is built from TRBV12-3 or TRBV12-4 and TRBJ1-3; the D gene is possibly TRBD1 (5 bases). CDR3 length: 15 amino acids. Between the trimmed V and J ends, which lost 3 bases and 3 bases, there was a span of 12 bases. In DNA form, the CDR3 reads TGTGCCAGCAGTTTGAAGGGGCTAAATGGAAACACCATATATTTT. The encoded protein is CASSLKGLNGNTIYF.

In its sample, this clonotype was seen many times. The chain couples TRBV12-3 or TRBV12-4 to TRBJ2-2; TRBD1 is a possible D gene (5 bases). The CDR3 has 14 residues. Trimming stripped 3 bases from V and 7 bases from J, with 12 bases between. The CDR3 DNA reads TGTGCCAGCAGTTTGCAGGGAAAAGGCGGGGAGCTGTTTTTT. As protein: CASSLQGKGGELFF.

The chain combines TRBV29-1 with TRBJ1-1; perhaps TRBD1 as D (6 bases). Germline V lookup: CDR1 SQVTM, CDR2 ANQGSEA. The CDR3 contains 12 residues. Trimming removed 4 bases from V and 4 bases from J, with 10 bases in between. The CDR3 bases are TGCAGCGTTGGGACCAGGGGCACTGAAGCTTTCTTT. Amino acid sequence: CSVGTRGTEAFF.